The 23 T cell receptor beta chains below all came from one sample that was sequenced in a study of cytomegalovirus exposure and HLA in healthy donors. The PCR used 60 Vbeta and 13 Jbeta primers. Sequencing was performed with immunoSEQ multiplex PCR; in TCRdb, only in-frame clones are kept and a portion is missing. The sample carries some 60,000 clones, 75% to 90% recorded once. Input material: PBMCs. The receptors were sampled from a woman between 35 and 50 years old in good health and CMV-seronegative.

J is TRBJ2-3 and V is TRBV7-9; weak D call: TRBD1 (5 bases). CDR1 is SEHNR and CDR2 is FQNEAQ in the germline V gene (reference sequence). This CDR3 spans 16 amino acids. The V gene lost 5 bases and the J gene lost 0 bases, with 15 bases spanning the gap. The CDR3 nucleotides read TGTGCCAGCAGCATACCACAGGTGACTAGCACAGATACGCAGTATTTT. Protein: CASSIPQVTSTDTQYF.

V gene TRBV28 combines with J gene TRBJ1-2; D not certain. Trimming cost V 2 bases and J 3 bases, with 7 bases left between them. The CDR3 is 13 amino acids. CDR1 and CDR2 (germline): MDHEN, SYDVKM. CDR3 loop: CASSLRQDYGYTF. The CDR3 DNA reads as TGTGCCAGCAGTTTAAGGCAGGACTATGGCTACACCTTC.

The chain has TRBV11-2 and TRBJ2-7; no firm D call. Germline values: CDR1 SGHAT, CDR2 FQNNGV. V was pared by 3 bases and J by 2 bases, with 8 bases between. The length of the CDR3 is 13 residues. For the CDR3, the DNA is TGTGCCAGCAGCTTGGGTGGGCCCTACGAGCAGTACTTC. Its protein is CASSLGGPYEQYF.

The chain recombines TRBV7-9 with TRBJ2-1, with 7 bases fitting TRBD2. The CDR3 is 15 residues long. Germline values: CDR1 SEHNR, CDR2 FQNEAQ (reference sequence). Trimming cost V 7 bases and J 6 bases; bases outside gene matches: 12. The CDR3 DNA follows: TGTGCCAGCAAACTCTCAGCGGGAACTCTCAATGAGCAGTTCTTC. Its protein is CASKLSAGTLNEQFF.

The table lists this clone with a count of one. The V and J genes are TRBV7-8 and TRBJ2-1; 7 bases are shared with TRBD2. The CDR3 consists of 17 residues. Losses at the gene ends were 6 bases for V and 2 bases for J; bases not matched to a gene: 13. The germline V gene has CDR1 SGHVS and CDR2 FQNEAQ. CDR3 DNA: TGTGCCAGCAGGTCGCCCATCGCGGGGAGGGCCTACAATGAGCAGTTCTTC. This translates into CASRSPIAGRAYNEQFF.

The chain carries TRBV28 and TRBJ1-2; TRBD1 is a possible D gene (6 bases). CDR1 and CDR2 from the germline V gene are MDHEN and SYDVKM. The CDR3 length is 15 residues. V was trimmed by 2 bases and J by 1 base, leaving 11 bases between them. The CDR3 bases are TGTGCCAGCAGTTTACTGGGGGCTCGTAACTATGGCTACACCTTC. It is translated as CASSLLGARNYGYTF.

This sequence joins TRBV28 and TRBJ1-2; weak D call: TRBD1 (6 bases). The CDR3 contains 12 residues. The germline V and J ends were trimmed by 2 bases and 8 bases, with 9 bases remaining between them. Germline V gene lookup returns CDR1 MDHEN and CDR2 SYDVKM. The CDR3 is CASSLQGWGYTF. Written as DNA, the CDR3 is TGTGCCAGCAGTTTACAGGGGTGGGGCTACACCTTC.

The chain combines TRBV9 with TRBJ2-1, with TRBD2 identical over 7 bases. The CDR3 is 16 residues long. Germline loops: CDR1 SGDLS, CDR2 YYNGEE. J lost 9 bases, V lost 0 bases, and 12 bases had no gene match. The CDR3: CASSVEVGGSGAEQFF. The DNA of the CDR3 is TGTGCCAGCAGCGTAGAGGTCGGGGGGAGTGGGGCTGAGCAGTTCTTC.

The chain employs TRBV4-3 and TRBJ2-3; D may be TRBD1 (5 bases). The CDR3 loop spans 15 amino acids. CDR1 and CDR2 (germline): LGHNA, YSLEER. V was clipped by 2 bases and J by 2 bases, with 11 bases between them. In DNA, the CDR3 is TGCGCCAGCAGCCAAAGGGGCAGGCCCACAGATACGCAGTATTTT. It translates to CASSQRGRPTDTQYF.

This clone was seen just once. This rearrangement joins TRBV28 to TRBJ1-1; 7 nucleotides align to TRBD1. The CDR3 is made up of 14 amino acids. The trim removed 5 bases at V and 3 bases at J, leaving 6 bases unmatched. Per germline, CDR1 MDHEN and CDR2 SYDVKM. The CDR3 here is CASSAARGDTEAFF. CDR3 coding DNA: TGTGCCAGCAGTGCCGCCAGGGGGGACACTGAAGCTTTCTTT.

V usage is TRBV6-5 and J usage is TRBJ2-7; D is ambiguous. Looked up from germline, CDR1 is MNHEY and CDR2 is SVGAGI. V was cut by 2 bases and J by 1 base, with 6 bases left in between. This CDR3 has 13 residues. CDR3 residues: CASSYKQSYEQYF. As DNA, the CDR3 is TGTGCCAGCAGTTACAAACAGTCCTACGAGCAGTACTTC.

The CDR3 bases are TGCGCCAGCAGCTTGTGGGGGGACAGGCCCCAGAATACGCAGTATTTT. Protein: CASSLWGDRPQNTQYF. The rearrangement joins TRBV5-1 to TRBJ2-3; 8 bases fit TRBD1. From germline, CDR1 is SGHRS and CDR2 YFSETQ. Germline trimming cut 1 base from V and 7 bases from J; bases unmatched to any gene: 11. The CDR3 length is 16 residues.

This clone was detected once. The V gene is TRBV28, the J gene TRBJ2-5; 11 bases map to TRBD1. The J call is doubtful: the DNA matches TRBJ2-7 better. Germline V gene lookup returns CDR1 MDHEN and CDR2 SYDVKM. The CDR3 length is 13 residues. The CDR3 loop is CASRGQGAREQYF. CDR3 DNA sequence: TGTGCCAGCAGAGGACAGGGGGCACGCGAGCAGTACTTC.

The CDR3: CAIGRVERGGEQFF. In DNA, the CDR3 is TGTGCCATCGGCAGGGTGGAACGGGGAGGTGAGCAGTTCTTC. The chain uses TRBV10-3 and TRBJ2-1, with a weak D call TRBD2 (6 bases). Germline values: CDR1 ENHRY, CDR2 SYGVKD. This CDR3 spans 14 amino acids. V dropped 8 bases and J dropped 9 bases, with 20 bases sitting between them.

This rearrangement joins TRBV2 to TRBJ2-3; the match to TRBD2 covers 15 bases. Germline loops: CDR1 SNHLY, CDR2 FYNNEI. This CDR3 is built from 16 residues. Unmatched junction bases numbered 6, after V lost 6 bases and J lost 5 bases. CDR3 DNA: TGTGCCAGCAGGGGGACTAGCGGGAGGTGGTTAGATACGCAGTATTTT. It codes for CASRGTSGRWLDTQYF. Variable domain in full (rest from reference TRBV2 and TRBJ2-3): EPEVTQTPSHQVTQMGQEVILRCVPISNHLYFYWYRQILGQKVEFLVSFYNNEISEKSEIFDDQFSVERPDGSNFTLKIRSTKLEDSAMYFCASRGTSGRWLDTQYFGPGTRLTVL.

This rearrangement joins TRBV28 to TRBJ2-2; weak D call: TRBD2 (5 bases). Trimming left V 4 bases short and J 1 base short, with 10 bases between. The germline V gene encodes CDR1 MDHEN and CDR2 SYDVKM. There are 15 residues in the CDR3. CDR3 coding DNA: TGTGCCAGCAGTTCTACGGCGGGGAACACCGGGGAGCTGTTTTTT. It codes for CASSSTAGNTGELFF. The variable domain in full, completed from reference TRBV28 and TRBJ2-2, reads DVKVTQSSRYLVKRTGEKVFLECVQDMDHENMFWYRQDPGLGLRLIYFSYDVKMKEKGDIPEGYSVSREKKERFSLILESASTNQTSMYLCASSSTAGNTGELFFGEGSRLTVL.

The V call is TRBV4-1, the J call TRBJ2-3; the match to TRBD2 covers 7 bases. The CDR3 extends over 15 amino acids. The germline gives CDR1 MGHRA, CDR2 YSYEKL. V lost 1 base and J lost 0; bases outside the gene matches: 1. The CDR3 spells CASSQGSGSTDTQYF. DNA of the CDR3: TGCGCCAGCAGCCAAGGTAGCGGGAGCACAGATACGCAGTATTTT.

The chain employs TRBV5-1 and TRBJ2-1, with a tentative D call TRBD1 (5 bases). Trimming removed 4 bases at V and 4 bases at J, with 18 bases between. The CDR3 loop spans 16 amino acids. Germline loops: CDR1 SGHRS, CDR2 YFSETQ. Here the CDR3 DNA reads TGCGCCAGCAGCGGGGAAGCTAGGGGAACTTACAATGAGCAGTTCTTC. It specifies CASSGEARGTYNEQFF.

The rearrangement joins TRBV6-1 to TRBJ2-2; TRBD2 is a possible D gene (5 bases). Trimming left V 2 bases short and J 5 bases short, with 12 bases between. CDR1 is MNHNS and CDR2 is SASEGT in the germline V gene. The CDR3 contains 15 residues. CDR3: CASSESIGVTGELFF. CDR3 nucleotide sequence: TGTGCCAGCAGTGAATCTATCGGGGTTACCGGGGAGCTGTTTTTT.

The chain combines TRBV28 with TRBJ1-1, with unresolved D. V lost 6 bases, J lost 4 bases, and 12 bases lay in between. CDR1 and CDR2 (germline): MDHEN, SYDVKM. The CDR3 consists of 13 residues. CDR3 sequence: CASRGGWSTEAFF. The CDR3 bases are TGTGCCAGCAGGGGAGGATGGTCCACTGAAGCTTTCTTT.

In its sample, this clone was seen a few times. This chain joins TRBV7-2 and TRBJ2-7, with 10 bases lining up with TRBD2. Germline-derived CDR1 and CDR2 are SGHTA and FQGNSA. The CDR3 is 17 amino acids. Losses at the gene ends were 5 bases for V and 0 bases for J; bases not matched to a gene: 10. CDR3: CASSPGLADVHSYEQYF. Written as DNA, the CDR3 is TGTGCCAGCAGCCCCGGACTAGCGGACGTCCACTCCTACGAGCAGTACTTC.

This chain's CDR3 is CASSLSSGGYNEQFF. Here the CDR3 DNA reads TGTGCCAGCAGTTTATCCAGCGGGGGCTACAATGAGCAGTTCTTC. The gene calls are TRBV27 and TRBJ2-1; 8 nucleotides agree with TRBD2. The J segment lost 3 bases and the V segment lost 0 bases, leaving 1 base of the junction unmatched. This CDR3 comprises 15 residues. The V gene's germline CDR1 is MNHEY and CDR2 SMNVEV (reference sequence).

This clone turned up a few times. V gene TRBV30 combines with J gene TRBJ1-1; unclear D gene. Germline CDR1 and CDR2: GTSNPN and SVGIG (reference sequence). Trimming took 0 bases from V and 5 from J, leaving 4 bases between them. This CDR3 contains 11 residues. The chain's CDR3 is CAWSVGTEAFF. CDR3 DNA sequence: TGTGCCTGGAGTGTCGGGACTGAAGCTTTCTTT.